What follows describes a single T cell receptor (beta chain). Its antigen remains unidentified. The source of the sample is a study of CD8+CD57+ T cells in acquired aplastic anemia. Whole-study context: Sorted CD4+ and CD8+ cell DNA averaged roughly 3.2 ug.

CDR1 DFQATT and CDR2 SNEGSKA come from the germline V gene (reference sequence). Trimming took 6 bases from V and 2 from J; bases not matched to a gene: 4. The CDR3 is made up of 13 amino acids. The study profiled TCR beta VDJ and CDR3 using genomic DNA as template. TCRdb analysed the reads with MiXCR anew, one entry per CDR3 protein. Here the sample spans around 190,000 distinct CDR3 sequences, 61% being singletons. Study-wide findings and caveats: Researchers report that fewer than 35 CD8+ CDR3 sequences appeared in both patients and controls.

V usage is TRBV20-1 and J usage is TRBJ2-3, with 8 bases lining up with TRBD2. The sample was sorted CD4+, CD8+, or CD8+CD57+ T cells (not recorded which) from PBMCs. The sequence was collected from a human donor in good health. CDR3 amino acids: CSATAGATDTQYF. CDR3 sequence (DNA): TGCAGTGCAACAGCGGGGGCCACAGATACGCAGTATTTT.